This T cell receptor (beta chain) comes out of a study of OX40 agonist ivuxolimab in advanced cancers. Overall study context: Three patients got partial responses; one had hepatocellular carcinoma and two had cutaneous melanoma.

This CDR3 comprises 18 residues. Germline V gene data show CDR1 as PRHDT and CDR2 as FYEKMQ (reference sequence). After removal of 1 base from V and 2 bases from J, the junction contained 11 bases not matched to a gene. Libraries were prepared by immunoSEQ multiplex PCR; TCRdb keeps only in-frame clonotypes and omits some of them. The sample has tens of thousands of clones; around 85% are singletons. Autoimmune disease history or systemic immunosuppression disqualified patients. The TCR was taken from an adult with an advanced solid tumor such as melanoma, head and neck, liver or kidney cancer. The input for sequencing was CD4+ or CD8+ T cells sorted from blood, taken in a trial of the OX40 agonist ivuxolimab. The chain links TRBV13 to TRBJ2-3; 8 nucleotides match TRBD1. CDR3 sequence reads: CASSLAPEETGATDTQYF. The CDR3 nucleotides are TGTGCCAGCAGCTTAGCTCCGGAGGAGACAGGGGCCACAGATACGCAGTATTTT. The full variable domain, completed using reference TRBV13 and TRBJ2-3, is AAGVIQSPRHLIKEKRETATLKCYPIPRHDTVYWYQQGPGQDPQFLISFYEKMQSDKGSIPDRFSAQQFSDYHSELNMSSLELGDSALYFCASSLAPEETGATDTQYFGPGTRLTVL.